Each of the 14 T cell receptor beta chains below was sequenced from the same sample in a study of CD8+ T cells in alopecia areata. Regarding treatment: oral pan-JAK inhibitor, 5-10 mg twice daily. Reverse transcribed after extraction, RNA yielded cDNA as the sequencing template. TCRdb keeps only in-frame clones here, not all; method: immunoSEQ multiplex PCR. Among 130,000 to 150,000 clones listed, approximately 80% were seen once. Material: CD8+ T cells sorted from blood, obtained at week 4, from a patient treated with tofacitinib. The receptors come from a human donor with alopecia areata.

Concerning this clone: The sample contains more than one DNA sequence encoding this CDR3. The chain is built from TRBV29-1 and TRBJ2-4; no firm D call. CDR1 is SQVTM and CDR2 is ANQGSEA in the germline V gene. Trimming removed 3 bases at V and 1 base at J, with 7 bases between. The CDR3 is 13 residues long. CDR3 region: CSVDLGAKNIQYF. For the CDR3, the DNA is TGCAGCGTTGATTTGGGGGCCAAAAACATTCAGTACTTC.

The rearrangement uses TRBV27 and TRBJ2-1; perhaps TRBD2 as D (6 bases). Trimming removed 7 bases from V and 5 bases from J, with 18 bases in between. CDR3 size: 15 residues. Germline loops: CDR1 MNHEY, CDR2 SMNVEV (reference sequence). The CDR3 loop reads CASTLSGGINNEQFF. The CDR3 nucleotides are TGTGCCAGCACTCTGAGTGGGGGGATCAACAATGAGCAGTTCTTC.

V usage is TRBV4-1 and J usage is TRBJ2-1, with no clear D. Trimming cost V 1 base and J 4 bases, with 8 bases left between them. The CDR3 runs to 14 residues. Germline loops: CDR1 MGHRA, CDR2 YSYEKL. The CDR3: CASSQGAEYNEQFF. The CDR3 DNA sequence: TGCGCCAGCAGCCAAGGGGCAGAGTACAATGAGCAGTTCTTC.

This clone was counted once. The V gene is TRBV4-2, the J gene TRBJ2-3, with 10 bases identical to TRBD2. This CDR3 is built from 18 residues. V lost 0 bases, J lost 2 bases, and 8 bases stayed unmatched. The germline CDR1 and CDR2 sequences are LGHNA and YNFKEQ. The DNA for the CDR3 is TGTGCCAGCAGCCAAGATCGAGCTAGCGGGGGAGACACAGATACGCAGTATTTT. It codes for CASSQDRASGGDTDTQYF.

The V call is TRBV7-9, the J call TRBJ2-5, with a tentative D call TRBD1 (5 bases). With 1 base removed from V and 1 base from J, the gap between germline ends came to 10 bases. The CDR3 runs 15 residues. CDR1 is SEHNR and CDR2 is FQNEAQ in the germline V gene (reference sequence). The DNA for the CDR3 is TGTGCCAGCAGCTTAGTTCAGGGCCCCCAAGAGACCCAGTACTTC. Translation gives CASSLVQGPQETQYF.

This clone is a singleton in its sample. The V call is TRBV7-2, the J call TRBJ2-1; D perhaps matches TRBD2 (6 bases). Germline V CDR1 and CDR2: SGHTA, FQGNSA. The CDR3 runs to 15 residues. V lost 1 base to trimming and J lost 8 bases, with 15 bases between them. CDR3 amino acids: CASSLGGTPRDEQFF. The DNA for the CDR3 is TGTGCCAGCAGCTTAGGGGGGACTCCTAGGGATGAGCAGTTCTTC.

The rearrangement links TRBV4-1 to TRBJ1-5; D is undetermined. This CDR3 has 16 residues. V was clipped by 2 bases and J by 0 bases, with 11 bases between them. Germline values: CDR1 MGHRA, CDR2 YSYEKL. Here the CDR3 DNA reads TGCGCCAGCAGCCAATCTGCCGGCCTTAGCAATCAGCCCCAGCATTTT. Translated, it gives CASSQSAGLSNQPQHF.

This clone was seen only a few times. V usage is TRBV7-9 and J usage is TRBJ2-2; 8 nucleotides align to TRBD1. J lost 0 bases, V lost 5 bases, and 5 bases had no gene match. Germline V gene lookup returns CDR1 SEHNR and CDR2 FQNEAQ (reference sequence). The CDR3 contains 16 residues. CDR3 loop: CASSPPTGANTGELFF. The CDR3 bases are TGTGCCAGCAGCCCCCCGACAGGGGCGAACACCGGGGAGCTGTTTTTT.

The chain employs TRBV27 and TRBJ2-7, with D unresolved. Germline V lookup: CDR1 MNHEY, CDR2 SMNVEV (reference sequence). CDR3 length: 15 residues. V lost 3 bases and J lost 4, with 16 bases in between. CDR3 in DNA: TGTGCCAGCAGTTTGGGCAGACCTCCGTTATACGAGCAGTACTTC. Amino acids: CASSLGRPPLYEQYF.

The CDR3 DNA reads as TGTGCCAGCAGCTTAGGGCGGGGGAGCACAGATACGCAGTATTTT. Translated, it gives CASSLGRGSTDTQYF. The chain uses TRBV7-6 and TRBJ2-3; 7 bases fit TRBD2. Looked up from germline, CDR1 is SGHVS and CDR2 is FNYEAQ. The CDR3 is made up of 15 amino acids. The V gene end was trimmed by 1 base and the J gene end by 0 bases; junction bases not matched to a gene: 1.

The CDR3 loop is CASSQDRGLTEAFF. For the CDR3, the DNA is TGTGCCAGCAGTCAAGACAGGGGGCTTACTGAAGCTTTCTTT. The chain employs TRBV2 and TRBJ1-1; 10 positions agree with TRBD1. Germline V gene data show CDR1 as SNHLY and CDR2 as FYNNEI. Losses at the gene ends were 5 bases for V and 5 bases for J; bases not matched to a gene: 5. This CDR3 spans 14 amino acids.

This chain uses TRBV19 with TRBJ2-5; 8 positions agree with TRBD2. CDR3 size: 16 residues. CDR1 is LNHDA, CDR2 SQIVND, per germline (reference sequence). V lost 4 bases and J lost 0; bases outside the gene matches: 7. In DNA form, the CDR3 reads TGTGCCAGTAGTACCGGACCGGGACTAGACCAAGAGACCCAGTACTTC. Amino acid sequence: CASSTGPGLDQETQYF. Full variable domain (remainder filled in from reference TRBV19 and TRBJ2-5): DGGITQSPKYLFRKEGQNVTLSCEQNLNHDAMYWYRQDPGQGLRLIYYSQIVNDFQKGDIAEGYSVSREKKESFPLTVTSAQKNPTAFYLCASSTGPGLDQETQYFGPGTRLLVL.

This chain links TRBV6-5 with TRBJ2-2; D remains ambiguous. Germline V gene data show CDR1 as MNHEY and CDR2 as SVGAGI. Trimming removed 5 bases at V and 8 bases at J, with 9 bases between. The CDR3 has 12 residues. DNA of the CDR3: TGTGCCAGCAGTAGCCCCGGGGGGGAGCTGTTTTTT. This translates into CASSSPGGELFF.

The rearrangement links TRBV27 to TRBJ1-1, with D unclear. Trimming removed 7 bases from V and 4 bases from J, with 19 bases in between. The CDR3 has 15 amino acids. CDR1 is MNHEY and CDR2 is SMNVEV in the germline V gene (reference sequence). This CDR3 is CASTPGPIGSTEAFF. CDR3 nucleotides: TGTGCCAGCACCCCAGGACCGATCGGCAGCACTGAAGCTTTCTTT.